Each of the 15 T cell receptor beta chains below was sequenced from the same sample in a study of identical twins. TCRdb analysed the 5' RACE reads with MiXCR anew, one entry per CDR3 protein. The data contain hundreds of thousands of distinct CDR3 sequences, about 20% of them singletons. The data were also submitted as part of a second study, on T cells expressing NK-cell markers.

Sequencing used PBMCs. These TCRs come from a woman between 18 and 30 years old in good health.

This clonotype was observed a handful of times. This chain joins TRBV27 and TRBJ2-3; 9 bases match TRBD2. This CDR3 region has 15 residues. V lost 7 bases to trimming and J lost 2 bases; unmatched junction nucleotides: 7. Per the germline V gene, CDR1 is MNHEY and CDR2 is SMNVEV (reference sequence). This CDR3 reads CASTSGGMYTDTQYF. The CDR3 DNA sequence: TGTGCCAGCACGAGCGGGGGGATGTACACAGATACGCAGTATTTT.

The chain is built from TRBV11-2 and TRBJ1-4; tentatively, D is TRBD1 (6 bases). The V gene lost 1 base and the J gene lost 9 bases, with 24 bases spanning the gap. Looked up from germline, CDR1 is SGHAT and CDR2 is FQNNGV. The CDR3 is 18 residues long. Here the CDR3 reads CASSLGLAGAGPLKKLFF. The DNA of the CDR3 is TGTGCCAGCAGCTTAGGGTTAGCGGGGGCAGGGCCTTTAAAAAAACTGTTTTTT.

DNA for the CDR3: TGTGCCAGCAGTTTAGGCGGGGCTTCTAACTATGGCTACACCTTC. Encoded protein: CASSLGGASNYGYTF. The chain couples TRBV6-5 to TRBJ1-2; maybe TRBD1 (5 bases). CDR1 MNHEY and CDR2 SVGAGI come from the germline V gene. Trimming left V 4 bases short and J 0 bases short, with 12 bases between. This CDR3 is built from 15 residues.

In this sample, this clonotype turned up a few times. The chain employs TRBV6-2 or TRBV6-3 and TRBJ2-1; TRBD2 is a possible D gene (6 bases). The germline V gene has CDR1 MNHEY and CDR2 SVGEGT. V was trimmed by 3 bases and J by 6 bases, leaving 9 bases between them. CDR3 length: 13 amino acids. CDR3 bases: TGTGCCAGCAGTTATCGGACTACCAATGAGCAGTTCTTC. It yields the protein CASSYRTTNEQFF.

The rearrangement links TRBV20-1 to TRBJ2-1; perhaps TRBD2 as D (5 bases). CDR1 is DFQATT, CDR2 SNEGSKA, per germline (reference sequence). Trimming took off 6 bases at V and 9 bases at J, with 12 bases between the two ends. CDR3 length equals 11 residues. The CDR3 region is CSAREIGEQFF. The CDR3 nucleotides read TGCAGTGCCCGGGAAATAGGTGAGCAGTTCTTC.

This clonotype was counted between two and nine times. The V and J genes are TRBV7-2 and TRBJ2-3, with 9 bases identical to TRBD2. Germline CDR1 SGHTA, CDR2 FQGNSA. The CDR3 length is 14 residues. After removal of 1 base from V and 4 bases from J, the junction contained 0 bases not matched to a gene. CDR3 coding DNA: TGTGCCAGCAGCTTAGTAGCGGGGGCAGATACGCAGTATTTT. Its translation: CASSLVAGADTQYF.

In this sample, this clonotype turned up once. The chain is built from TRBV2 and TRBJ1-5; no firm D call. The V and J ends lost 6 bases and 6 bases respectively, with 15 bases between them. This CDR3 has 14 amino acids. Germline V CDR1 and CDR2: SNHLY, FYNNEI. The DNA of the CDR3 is TGTGCCAGCAGCCCCACCTCCCCAAGTCAGCCCCAGCATTTT. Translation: CASSPTSPSQPQHF.

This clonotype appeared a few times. Written as DNA, the CDR3 is TGCAGTGCTAGACCCTCGGGTGGGCGGCAGGGCGAGCAGTACTTC. This encodes CSARPSGGRQGEQYF. The rearrangement joins TRBV20-1 to TRBJ2-7; a weak D match, TRBD1 (5 bases). The germline V gene encodes CDR1 DFQATT and CDR2 SNEGSKA (reference sequence). V gave up 2 bases and J gave up 6 bases, with 20 bases separating them. The CDR3 runs 15 residues.

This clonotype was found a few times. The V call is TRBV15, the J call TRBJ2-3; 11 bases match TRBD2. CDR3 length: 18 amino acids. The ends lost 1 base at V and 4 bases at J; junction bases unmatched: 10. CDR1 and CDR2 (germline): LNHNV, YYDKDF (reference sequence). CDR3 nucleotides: TGTGCCACCAGCAGAGGGACTAGCGGGTTCACCTTGGCAGATACGCAGTATTTT. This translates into CATSRGTSGFTLADTQYF. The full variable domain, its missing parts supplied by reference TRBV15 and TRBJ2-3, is DAMVIQNPRYQVTQFGKPVTLSCSQTLNHNVMYWYQQKSSQAPKLLFHYYDKDFNNEADTPDNFQSRRPNTSFCFLDIRSPGLGDTAMYLCATSRGTSGFTLADTQYFGPGTRLTVL.

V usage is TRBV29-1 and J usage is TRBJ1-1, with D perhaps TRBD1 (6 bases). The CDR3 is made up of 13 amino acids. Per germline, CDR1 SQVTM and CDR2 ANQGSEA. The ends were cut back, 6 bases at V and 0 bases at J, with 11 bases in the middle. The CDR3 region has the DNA TGCAGCGTCCCGACAGGCTTGAACACTGAAGCTTTCTTT. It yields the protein CSVPTGLNTEAFF.

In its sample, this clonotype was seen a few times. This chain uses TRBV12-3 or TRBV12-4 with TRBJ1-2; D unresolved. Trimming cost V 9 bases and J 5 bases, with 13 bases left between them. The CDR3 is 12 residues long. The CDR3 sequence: CASHKQPYGYTF. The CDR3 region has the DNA TGTGCCAGTCATAAACAGCCTTATGGCTACACCTTC.

Here the CDR3 reads CASSMTGTSRYEQFF. CDR3 DNA: TGTGCCAGCAGTATGACCGGGACTAGTAGATATGAGCAGTTCTTC. The chain is built from TRBV6-2 or TRBV6-3 and TRBJ2-1; the match to TRBD2 covers 8 bases. Looked up from germline, CDR1 is MNHEY and CDR2 is SVGEGT. This CDR3 comprises 15 residues. V lost 5 bases and J lost 8; bases outside the gene matches: 11.

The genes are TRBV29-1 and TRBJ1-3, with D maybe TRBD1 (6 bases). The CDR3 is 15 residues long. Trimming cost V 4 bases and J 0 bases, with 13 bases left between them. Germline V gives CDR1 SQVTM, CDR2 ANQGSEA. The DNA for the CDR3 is TGCAGCGTTGGAGGGGGTGATGGCTCTGGAAACACCATATATTTT. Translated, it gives CSVGGGDGSGNTIYF.

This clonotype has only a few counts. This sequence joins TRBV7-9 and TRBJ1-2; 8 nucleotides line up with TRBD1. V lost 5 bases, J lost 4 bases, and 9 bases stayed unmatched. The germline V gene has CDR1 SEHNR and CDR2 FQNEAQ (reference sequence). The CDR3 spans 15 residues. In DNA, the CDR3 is TGTGCCAGCAGCCCGCCGGACAGGGAGATCTATGGCTACACCTTC. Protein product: CASSPPDREIYGYTF.

CDR3 bases: TGTGCCAGGATCCACAGGGGGAAAAACATTCAGTACTTC. This sequence encodes CARIHRGKNIQYF. The chain recombines TRBV28 with TRBJ2-4; 8 nucleotides match TRBD1. The V gene end was trimmed by 9 bases and the J gene end by 4 bases; junction bases not matched to a gene: 5. The germline V gene has CDR1 MDHEN and CDR2 SYDVKM. The CDR3 runs to 13 residues. Full variable domain (rest looked up from reference TRBV28 and TRBJ2-4): DVKVTQSSRYLVKRTGEKVFLECVQDMDHENMFWYRQDPGLGLRLIYFSYDVKMKEKGDIPEGYSVSREKKERFSLILESASTNQTSMYLCARIHRGKNIQYFGAGTRLSVL.